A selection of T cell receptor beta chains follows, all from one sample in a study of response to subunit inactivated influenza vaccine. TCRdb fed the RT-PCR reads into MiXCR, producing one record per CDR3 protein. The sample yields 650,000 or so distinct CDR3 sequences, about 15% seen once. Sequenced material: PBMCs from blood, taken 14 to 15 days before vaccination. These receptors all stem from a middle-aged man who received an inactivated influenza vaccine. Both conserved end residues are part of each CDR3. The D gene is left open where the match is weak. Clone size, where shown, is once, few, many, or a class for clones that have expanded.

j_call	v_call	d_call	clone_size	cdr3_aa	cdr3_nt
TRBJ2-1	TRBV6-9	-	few	CASSYFPYNEQFF	TGTGCCAGCAGTTATTTTCCATACAATGAGCAGTTCTTC
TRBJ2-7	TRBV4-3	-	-	CASSPHHGGSLDYEQYF	TGCGCCAGCAGCCCACACCATGGAGGGAGTTTGGACTACGAGCAGTACTTC
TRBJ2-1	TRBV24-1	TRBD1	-	CATSDPTGADSYNEQFF	TGTGCCACCAGTGACCCGACAGGGGCCGATTCCTACAATGAGCAGTTCTTC
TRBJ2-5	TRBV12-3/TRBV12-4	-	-	CASSFLGSGRKETQYF	TGTGCCAGCAGTTTCCTCGGTTCGGGACGGAAAGAGACCCAGTACTTC
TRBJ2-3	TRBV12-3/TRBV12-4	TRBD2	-	CDSSLFLGGSTDTQYF	TGTGACAGCAGTTTGTTCCTCGGGGGGAGCACAGATACGCAGTATTTT
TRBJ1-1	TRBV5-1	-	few	CASGLDVMNTEAFF	TGCGCCAGCGGACTGGACGTCATGAACACTGAAGCTTTCTTT
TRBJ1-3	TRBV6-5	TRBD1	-	CASSSGQGWSLIYF	TGTGCCAGCAGTTCAGGACAGGGGTGGTCGCTCATATATTTT
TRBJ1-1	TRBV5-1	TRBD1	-	CASSLEGQGATEAFF	TGCGCCAGCAGCTTGGAGGGACAGGGGGCCACTGAAGCTTTCTTT
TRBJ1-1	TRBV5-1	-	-	CASSLAAQGNTEAFF	TGCGCCAGCAGCTTGGCCGCACAGGGGAACACTGAAGCTTTCTTT
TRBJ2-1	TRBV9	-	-	CASSVDDEQFF	TGTGCCAGCAGCGTAGATGATGAGCAGTTCTTC
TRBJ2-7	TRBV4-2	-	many	CASSQDWGSEQYF	TGTGCCAGCAGCCAAGATTGGGGGAGCGAGCAGTACTTC
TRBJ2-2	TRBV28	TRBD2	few	CASSTREPAGVTGELFF	TGTGCCAGCAGTACAAGAGAGCCGGCGGGAGTGACCGGGGAGCTGTTTTTT
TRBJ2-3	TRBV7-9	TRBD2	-	CASSKLLAASTDTQYF	TGTGCCAGCAGCAAGCTACTAGCGGCTAGCACAGATACGCAGTATTTT
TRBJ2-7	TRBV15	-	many	CATSWQRNHEQYF	TGTGCCACCAGCTGGCAACGAAACCACGAGCAGTACTTC
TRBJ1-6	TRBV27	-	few	CASSFSGRVDDNSPLHF	TGTGCCAGCAGTTTCTCTGGCAGGGTGGACGATAATTCACCCCTCCACTTT
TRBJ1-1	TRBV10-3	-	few	CAISESLQNTEAFF	TGTGCCATCAGTGAGTCGTTACAGAACACTGAAGCTTTCTTT
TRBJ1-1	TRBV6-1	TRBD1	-	CASRRTGTGNTEAFF	TGTGCCAGCAGAAGAACCGGGACAGGGAACACTGAAGCTTTCTTT
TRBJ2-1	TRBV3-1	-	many	CASSGNNEQFF	TGTGCCAGCAGCGGCAACAATGAGCAGTTCTTC
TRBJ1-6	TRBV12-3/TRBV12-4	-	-	CASRGLGTGISPLHF	TGTGCCAGCAGGGGTCTGGGTACAGGGATTTCACCCCTCCACTTT
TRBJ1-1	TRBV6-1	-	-	CASSEWTVNTEAFF	TGTGCCAGCAGTGAATGGACAGTGAACACTGAAGCTTTCTTT
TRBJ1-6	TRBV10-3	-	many	CAIRTQGSPLHF	TGTGCCATCAGGACCCAGGGCTCACCCCTCCACTTT
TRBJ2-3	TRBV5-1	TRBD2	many	CASSWPLLAGGPTDTQYF	TGCGCCAGCAGCTGGCCTCTCCTAGCGGGGGGCCCCACAGATACGCAGTATTTT
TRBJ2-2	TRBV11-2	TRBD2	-	CASSLPWERGGRTGELFF	TGTGCCAGCAGTCTCCCTTGGGAGCGGGGGGGCCGCACCGGGGAGCTGTTTTTT
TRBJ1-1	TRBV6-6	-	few	CASSPPGGAAFF	TGTGCCAGCAGTCCCCCGGGGGGGGCAGCTTTCTTT